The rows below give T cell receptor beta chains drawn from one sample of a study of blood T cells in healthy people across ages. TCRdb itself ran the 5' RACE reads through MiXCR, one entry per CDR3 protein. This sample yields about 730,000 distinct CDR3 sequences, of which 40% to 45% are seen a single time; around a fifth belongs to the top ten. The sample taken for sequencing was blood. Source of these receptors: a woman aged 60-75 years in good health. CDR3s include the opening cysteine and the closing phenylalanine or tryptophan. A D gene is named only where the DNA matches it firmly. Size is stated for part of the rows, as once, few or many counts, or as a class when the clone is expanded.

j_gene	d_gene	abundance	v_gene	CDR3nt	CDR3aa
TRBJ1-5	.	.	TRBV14	TGTGCCAGCAGCCAAGATTGGGACTCAGGAAGGTGGACCCATAGCAATCAGCCCCAGCATTTT	CASSQDWDSGRWTHSNQPQHF
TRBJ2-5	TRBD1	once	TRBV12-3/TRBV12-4	TGTGCCAGCACCCCTGGGACAGGGGTACATGAGACCCAGTACTTC	CASTPGTGVHETQYF
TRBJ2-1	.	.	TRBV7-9	TGTGCCGTAGACTCCAATGAGCAGTTCTTC	CAVDSNEQFF
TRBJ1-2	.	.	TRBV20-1	TGCAGTGCAAAAGTTGGGATTAACTATGGCTACACCTTC	CSAKVGINYGYTF
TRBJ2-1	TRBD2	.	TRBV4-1	TGCGCCAGCAGCCAGGGGGTCGGGGGGGAGCAGTTCTTC	CASSQGVGGEQFF
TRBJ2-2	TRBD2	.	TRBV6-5	TGTGCCAGCAGCCGCTTTAGCGGGACCGGCACCGGGGAGCTGTTTTTT	CASSRFSGTGTGELFF
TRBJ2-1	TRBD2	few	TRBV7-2	TGTGCCAGCAGCGGGGGAGGGACGGCCTACAATGAGCAGTTCTTC	CASSGGGTAYNEQFF
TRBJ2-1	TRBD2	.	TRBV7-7	TGTGCCAGCAGCTTGGGGACTAGCGGGGGACCGGGTGAGCAGTTCTTC	CASSLGTSGGPGEQFF
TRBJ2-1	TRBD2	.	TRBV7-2	TGTGCCAGCAGCTTAGTTCGGCTAGCGGGACTCAGGGGTGAGCAGTTCTTC	CASSLVRLAGLRGEQFF
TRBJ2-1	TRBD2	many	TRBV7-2	TGTGCCAGCAGCCCAATCCACACTAGCGGGAGCTACAATGAGCAGTTCTTC	CASSPIHTSGSYNEQFF
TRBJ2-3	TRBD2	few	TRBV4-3	TGCGCCAGCAGCCAAGAAGGAGCGGGAGGGCCATTACAGTATTTT	CASSQEGAGGPLQYF
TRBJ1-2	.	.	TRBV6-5	TGTGCCAGCGCCTACCAACTCGGTCCTTATGGCTACACCTTC	CASAYQLGPYGYTF
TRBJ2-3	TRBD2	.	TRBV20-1	TGCAGTGCTCGTAAATCGGGGGTGGGGACTAGCGGGGGTACGCAGTATTTT	CSARKSGVGTSGGTQYF
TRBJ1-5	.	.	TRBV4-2	TGTGCCAGCAGCCAAGATTTGTGGACCGTTAATCAGCCCCAGCATTTT	CASSQDLWTVNQPQHF
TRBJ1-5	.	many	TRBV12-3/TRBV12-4	TGTGCCAGCAGTTTGGCCTCAGGGGTTCAGCCCCAGCATTTT	CASSLASGVQPQHF
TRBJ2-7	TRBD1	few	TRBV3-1	TGTGCCAGCAGCCTCTTGGACAGGGGGCTCTCCTACGAGCAGTACTTC	CASSLLDRGLSYEQYF
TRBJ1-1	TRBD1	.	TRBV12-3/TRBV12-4	TGTGCCAGCATTGGGACAGGGGGGAGGTACACTGAAGCTTTCTTT	CASIGTGGRYTEAFF
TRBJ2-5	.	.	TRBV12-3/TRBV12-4	TGTGCCAGCAGTATCGGGGCAAGTAGGGGGACCCAGTACTTC	CASSIGASRGTQYF
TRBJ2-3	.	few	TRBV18	TGTGCCAGCTCAGGGGTGGAAGATACGCAGTATTTT	CASSGVEDTQYF
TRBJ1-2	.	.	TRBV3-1	TGTGCCAGCAGCCAAGGGACACCGAACCTAAGGAGGGGCTACACCTTC	CASSQGTPNLRRGYTF
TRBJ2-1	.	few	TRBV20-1	TGCAGTGCTCGGCGCGGGGGCTTTTACTACAATGAGCAGTTCTTC	CSARRGGFYYNEQFF
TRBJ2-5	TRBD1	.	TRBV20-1	TGCAGTGCTAGGACAGGGGGGGAGACCCAGTACTTC	CSARTGGETQYF
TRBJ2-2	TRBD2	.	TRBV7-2	TGTGCCAGCAGCTTCCACGCGGGGGGGCGAACCGGGGAGCTGTTTTTT	CASSFHAGGRTGELFF
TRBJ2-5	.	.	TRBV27	TGTGCCAGCAGTTTACGCGGCTTTAACCAGTACTTC	CASSLRGFNQYF
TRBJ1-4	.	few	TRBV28	TGTGCCAGCAGTCCCCCCAATGAAAAACTGTTTTTT	CASSPPNEKLFF
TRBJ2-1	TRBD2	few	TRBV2	TGTGCCAGCAGTGAAATAGCTACTAGCGGTCGTGAGCAGTTCTTC	CASSEIATSGREQFF
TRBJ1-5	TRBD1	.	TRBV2	TGTGCCAGCAGTGGGGAAGGGGGCAAGCGGCAGCCCCAGCATTTT	CASSGEGGKRQPQHF